The clone carrying this TCR beta chain was detected only once. The junction departs from germline at one end; a sequencing error may be responsible. These data come from a study of blood T cell repertoires in COVID-19. Study-wide background: Sites across the United States, Italy and Spain contributed samples from acute and convalescent COVID-19. The cDNA or gDNA used as material had been derived from T cells, B-cell-depleted T cells, or PBMCs.

The CDR3 sequence is 12 residues long. The V gene's germline CDR1 is SGHRS and CDR2 YFSETQ. Original methodology: Amplification of reference gene primers provided the estimated nucleated cell counts. The repertoire was sequenced with immunoSEQ multiplex PCR; TCRdb's copy has only in-frame clones and lacks some. The V and J calls and the clone size are those of that table, but D and trimming were determined from the DNA. This table holds around 100,000 clones, roughly four fifths found once. The receptor was isolated from a man aged 65-85 years with acute or convalescent COVID-19. The sample was peripheral blood. The chain uses TRBV5-1 and TRBJ1-1, with D hard to call. The CDR3 here is CASSLEHTEAFF. The CDR3 bases are TGCGCCAGCAGCTTGGAACACACAGAAGCTTTCTTT.